Listed below are T cell receptor beta chains from one sample, sequenced in a study of T-cell reconstitution after alpha-beta-depleted transplantation in children. TCRdb reprocessed the PCR reads via MiXCR and lists one record per CDR3 protein. The sample holds 670,000 or so distinct CDR3 sequences; around 13% are singletons and the top ten take 0.79%. Sequenced material: PBMCs, taken before TCRalphabeta/CD19-depleted stem cell transplant. Receptors originate from a girl aged 2-15 years with congenital amegakaryocytic thrombocytopenia, due to receive a stem cell transplant. The CDR3 runs from the conserved cysteine through the conserved F or W. Fields, in order: D gene, clone size, V gene, J gene, CDR3 DNA, CDR3 protein. A D gene is named only where the DNA matches it firmly. Part of the rows lack a size; the others show once, few, many or a class for expanded clones.

d_call: .; clone_size: .; v_call: TRBV5-1; j_call: TRBJ2-3; cdr3_nt: TGCGCCAGCAGCTTGCCGCAGACCGAAGATACGCAGTATTTT; cdr3_aa: CASSLPQTEDTQYF
d_call: TRBD2; clone_size: few; v_call: TRBV7-8; j_call: TRBJ2-1; cdr3_nt: TGTGCCAGCATCACGGGGGGGCGCGGGAGTTTTCGGGAGCAGTTCTTC; cdr3_aa: CASITGGRGSFREQFF
d_call: TRBD2; clone_size: few; v_call: TRBV27; j_call: TRBJ2-5; cdr3_nt: TGTGCCAGCAGTTCGACTAGCGGGAACCGCGAGACCCAGTACTTC; cdr3_aa: CASSSTSGNRETQYF
d_call: TRBD2; clone_size: many; v_call: TRBV24-1; j_call: TRBJ2-1; cdr3_nt: TGTGCCACCAGTGATTCTTGGGGGACGGGACTAGCGGGAACCTACAATGAGCAGTTCTTC; cdr3_aa: CATSDSWGTGLAGTYNEQFF
d_call: TRBD2; clone_size: many; v_call: TRBV20-1; j_call: TRBJ2-3; cdr3_nt: TGCAGTGCTAGAGATTCAGAGGGAGGGCCCCGCACAGATACGCAGTATTTT; cdr3_aa: CSARDSEGGPRTDTQYF
d_call: TRBD1; clone_size: few; v_call: TRBV3-1; j_call: TRBJ2-2; cdr3_nt: TGTGCCAGCAGCCAAGTTCATCCCAGGGGGCATGTCGGGGAGCTGTTTTTT; cdr3_aa: CASSQVHPRGHVGELFF
d_call: .; clone_size: many; v_call: TRBV5-1; j_call: TRBJ2-7; cdr3_nt: TGCGCCAGCACTCTAACAGGGATGGACGAGCAGTACTTC; cdr3_aa: CASTLTGMDEQYF
d_call: TRBD2; clone_size: few; v_call: TRBV20-1; j_call: TRBJ2-1; cdr3_nt: TGCTGTGCTAGAGATCCGGTTAGCGGGAGAGGGGGAGGTGAGCAGTTCTTC; cdr3_aa: CCARDPVSGRGGGEQFF
d_call: .; clone_size: .; v_call: TRBV10-3; j_call: TRBJ2-7; cdr3_nt: TGTGCCATCAGGGACGGGAGCTCCTACGAGCAGTACTTC; cdr3_aa: CAIRDGSSYEQYF
d_call: TRBD2; clone_size: .; v_call: TRBV20-1; j_call: TRBJ2-5; cdr3_nt: TGCAGTGCTAGAGATAAGAATACCGGGAGGATAGTCGGCGAGACCCAGTACTTC; cdr3_aa: CSARDKNTGRIVGETQYF
d_call: .; clone_size: many; v_call: TRBV5-1; j_call: TRBJ1-1; cdr3_nt: TGCGCCAGCAGCCTGGCAGGGATTCATAGCACTGAAGCTTTCTTT; cdr3_aa: CASSLAGIHSTEAFF
d_call: TRBD2; clone_size: many; v_call: TRBV20-1; j_call: TRBJ2-3; cdr3_nt: TGCAGTGCTAGATTTCCAGCGGGAGACACAGATACGCAGTATTTT; cdr3_aa: CSARFPAGDTDTQYF
d_call: .; clone_size: .; v_call: TRBV27; j_call: TRBJ1-2; cdr3_nt: TGTGCCAGCAGTTTTCTTGGAGGGACCTATGGCTACACCTTC; cdr3_aa: CASSFLGGTYGYTF
d_call: TRBD1; clone_size: few; v_call: TRBV25-1; j_call: TRBJ2-5; cdr3_nt: TGTGCCAGCAGTGAATCAGAGACAGGGGCGGGAGAGACCCAGTACTTC; cdr3_aa: CASSESETGAGETQYF
d_call: TRBD2; clone_size: many; v_call: TRBV20-1; j_call: TRBJ2-3; cdr3_nt: TGCAGTGCTAGTGGACTAGCGGGAGTCTTAGATACGCAGTATTTT; cdr3_aa: CSASGLAGVLDTQYF
d_call: .; clone_size: many; v_call: TRBV13; j_call: TRBJ2-7; cdr3_nt: TGTGCCAGCGGTTACAGGCCCTACGAGCAGTACTTC; cdr3_aa: CASGYRPYEQYF
d_call: .; clone_size: many; v_call: TRBV10-3; j_call: TRBJ2-1; cdr3_nt: TGTGCCATCAGCTTTGACCATGAGCAGTTCTTC; cdr3_aa: CAISFDHEQFF
d_call: TRBD2; clone_size: many; v_call: TRBV6-5; j_call: TRBJ2-3; cdr3_nt: TGTGCCAGCAGACACTCGGGAGGAACCGGGACTACGTCGTATTTT; cdr3_aa: CASRHSGGTGTTSYF
d_call: TRBD1; clone_size: .; v_call: TRBV29-1; j_call: TRBJ2-7; cdr3_nt: TGCAGCGCCGGGCCCGGGACAGGGATCTACGAGCAGTACTTC; cdr3_aa: CSAGPGTGIYEQYF
d_call: TRBD2; clone_size: .; v_call: TRBV5-1; j_call: TRBJ2-1; cdr3_nt: TGCGCCAGCAGGAATTCTCTAGCGGACTACAATGAGCAGTTCTTC; cdr3_aa: CASRNSLADYNEQFF
d_call: TRBD2; clone_size: .; v_call: TRBV7-6; j_call: TRBJ2-1; cdr3_nt: TGTGCCAGCAGCTCCGGGACTAGCGCCCTTCGGCAGTTCTTC; cdr3_aa: CASSSGTSALRQFF
d_call: TRBD1; clone_size: few; v_call: TRBV6-1; j_call: TRBJ1-5; cdr3_nt: TGTGCCAGCACCGAAACAGGGGTACGGCAGCCCCAGCATTTT; cdr3_aa: CASTETGVRQPQHF
d_call: TRBD2; clone_size: .; v_call: TRBV20-1; j_call: TRBJ2-1; cdr3_nt: TGCAGTGCTACCACGAAAAGGACTAGCGGGAGAGGGAATGAGCAGTTCTTC; cdr3_aa: CSATTKRTSGRGNEQFF
d_call: .; clone_size: many; v_call: TRBV4-1; j_call: TRBJ2-1; cdr3_nt: TGCGCCAGCAGCCAAGGTCCGCTACCGGAGTTCTTC; cdr3_aa: CASSQGPLPEFF
d_call: .; clone_size: .; v_call: TRBV25-1; j_call: TRBJ2-7; cdr3_nt: TGTGCCAGCAGTGACCCGTTCCGCTACGAGCAGTACTTC; cdr3_aa: CASSDPFRYEQYF
d_call: .; clone_size: .; v_call: TRBV6-1; j_call: TRBJ2-1; cdr3_nt: TGTGCCAGCACCCTTACGGGTGGGGGGCCCAATGAGCAGTTCTTC; cdr3_aa: CASTLTGGGPNEQFF